This T cell receptor beta chain was identified in a study of beta chain features in type 1 diabetes. Study results and limitations: Across patients, naive, central memory and Treg TCRB repertoires exhibited apparently greater similarity than was observed across healthy donors.

Notes on this clone: Its antigen is still unknown.

Investigators reverse transcribed all isolated RNA, so they sequenced expressed TCRB transcripts. Measured with immunoSEQ multiplex PCR; TCRdb has only the in-frame clones, and not every one. The sample lists about 470,000 clones, approximately 28% occurring once. The ends were cut back, 6 bases at V and 3 bases at J, with 11 bases in the middle. From germline, CDR1 is GTSNPN and CDR2 SVGIG (reference sequence). CDR3 length equals 13 residues. The source material was naive CD4+ T cells from blood. The sequence derives from a young man in good health. The rearrangement links TRBV30 to TRBJ2-2; D might be TRBD2 (5 bases). The DNA of the CDR3 is TGTGCCTGCCTGCCGAGGGACACCGGGGAGCTGTTTTTT. It specifies CACLPRDTGELFF.